Listed below are T cell receptor beta chains from one sample, sequenced in a study of blood T cells in healthy people across ages. MiXCR, run by TCRdb on the 5' RACE reads, gives a single entry per CDR3 protein. The data hold roughly 1.5 million distinct CDR3 sequences, with 42% observed a single time. The sample was blood. These receptors were collected from a woman between 18 and 29 years old in good health. CDR3s include the opening cysteine and the closing phenylalanine or tryptophan. D genes are given only for firm matches. Clone size is not always given. Where it is, it says once, few, many or a class for expanded clones.

j_gene,abundance,v_gene,d_gene,CDR3aa,CDR3nt
TRBJ2-3,.,TRBV4-3,TRBD2,CASSQETSGRGSDTQYF,TGCGCCAGCAGCCAAGAAACTAGCGGGAGGGGCTCAGATACGCAGTATTTT
TRBJ2-1,.,TRBV5-1,TRBD2,CASRQFTSGGFNEQFF,TGCGCCAGCAGGCAGTTTACTAGCGGGGGGTTCAATGAGCAGTTCTTC
TRBJ1-5,.,TRBV20-1,TRBD1,CSAGRGLSNQPQHF,TGCAGTGCTGGCAGGGGGCTAAGCAATCAGCCCCAGCATTTT
TRBJ2-1,few,TRBV20-1,TRBD2,CSASDSGGVYNEQFF,TGCAGTGCTAGTGACAGCGGGGGGGTCTACAATGAGCAGTTCTTC
TRBJ2-7,few,TRBV20-1,.,CSARDQKGPNEQYF,TGCAGTGCTAGAGATCAAAAGGGGCCCAATGAGCAGTACTTC
TRBJ1-5,once,TRBV6-1,.,CARLGHYKGQPQHF,TGTGCCAGGTTGGGGCATTACAAGGGACAGCCCCAGCATTTT
TRBJ1-1,.,TRBV6-2/TRBV6-3,.,CASYGGGRGTEAFF,TGTGCCAGCTATGGTGGGGGGCGTGGAACTGAAGCTTTCTTT
TRBJ2-1,.,TRBV5-1,TRBD2,CASSLSGTSAGEQFF,TGCGCCAGCAGCTTGTCCGGGACTAGCGCCGGTGAGCAGTTCTTC
TRBJ1-2,.,TRBV28,.,CASSSSDSGFYGYTF,TGTGCCAGCAGTTCTAGTGACAGCGGCTTCTATGGCTACACCTTC
TRBJ2-7,few,TRBV20-1,.,CSASEGSATYEQYF,TGCAGTGCTAGTGAGGGGAGCGCTACCTACGAGCAGTACTTC
TRBJ1-1,.,TRBV6-2/TRBV6-3,.,CASSYAPGRTEAFF,TGTGCCAGCAGTTACGCCCCTGGGAGGACTGAAGCTTTCTTT
TRBJ2-1,.,TRBV2,TRBD2,CASSAGGGINEQFF,TGTGCCAGCAGTGCAGGCGGGGGGATCAATGAGCAGTTCTTC
TRBJ2-7,.,TRBV6-2/TRBV6-3,.,CASSYSAGEPYNEQYF,TGTGCCAGCAGTTACTCTGCAGGGGAACCCTACAATGAGCAGTACTTC
TRBJ2-5,.,TRBV4-1,TRBD2,CASSQDNTSGGKTQYF,TGCGCCAGCAGCCAAGATAATACTAGCGGGGGAAAGACCCAGTACTTC
TRBJ2-3,.,TRBV27,TRBD1,CASSRRQGPQYF,TGTGCCAGCAGCCGTAGACAGGGTCCGCAGTATTTT
TRBJ2-7,few,TRBV20-1,.,CSASFGQSGREQYF,TGCAGTGCTAGCTTCGGCCAGTCGGGCCGCGAGCAGTACTTC
TRBJ2-3,.,TRBV4-1,.,CASSPLSADTQYF,TGCGCCAGCAGCCCCCTGAGCGCAGATACGCAGTATTTT
TRBJ2-3,.,TRBV12-3/TRBV12-4,.,CASSRGPFGTDTQYF,TGTGCCAGCAGTCGGGGGCCTTTTGGGACAGATACGCAGTATTTT
TRBJ1-1,.,TRBV6-5,TRBD1,CASTSTGRNTEAFF,TGTGCCAGCACCTCGACAGGGAGGAACACTGAAGCTTTCTTT
TRBJ1-2,few,TRBV12-3/TRBV12-4,TRBD1,CASTDQTGHGYTF,TGTGCCAGCACGGACCAGACAGGGCATGGCTACACCTTC
TRBJ2-7,.,TRBV6-5,TRBD2,CASAPAGLSYEQYF,TGTGCCAGTGCCCCAGCGGGGCTCTCCTACGAGCAGTACTTC
TRBJ1-2,.,TRBV4-1,.,CASSQVFPYRDYGYTF,TGCGCCAGCAGCCAAGTCTTCCCATACAGGGACTATGGCTACACCTTC
TRBJ2-6,few,TRBV20-1,.,CSARGRDIVQAGANVLTF,TGCAGTGCTAGAGGGCGGGACATCGTGCAGGCTGGGGCCAACGTCCTGACTTTC
TRBJ2-2,few,TRBV7-2,.,CASSLLAIGNTGELFF,TGTGCCAGCAGCCTACTCGCAATAGGGAACACCGGGGAGCTGTTTTTT
TRBJ2-3,.,TRBV12-3/TRBV12-4,TRBD2,CASSPVTSGNTQYF,TGTGCCAGCAGCCCCGTGACTAGCGGAAATACGCAGTATTTT
TRBJ1-4,.,TRBV6-6,TRBD1,CASSYRWTGMNEKLFF,TGTGCCAGCAGTTACCGTTGGACAGGCATGAACGAAAAACTGTTTTTT
TRBJ2-7,.,TRBV20-1,TRBD2,CSATTSPGEQYF,TGCAGTGCAACGACTAGCCCGGGCGAGCAGTACTTC
TRBJ2-7,.,TRBV20-1,.,CSARGGPSDLQQYF,TGCAGTGCTAGAGGGGGGCCCTCTGATCTCCAGCAGTACTTC
TRBJ2-5,.,TRBV10-3,TRBD1,CAIRDRGPETQYF,TGTGCCATCAGGGACAGGGGGCCGGAGACCCAGTACTTC
TRBJ1-2,.,TRBV2,.,CASSEPGTRGYTF,TGTGCCAGCAGTGAACCCGGGACCCGCGGCTACACCTTC
TRBJ1-4,.,TRBV20-1,.,CSARIGEKLFF,TGCAGTGCTAGAATAGGGGAAAAACTGTTTTTT
TRBJ2-1,once,TRBV9,.,CASSLDWVGDEQFF,TGTGCCAGCAGCCTTGACTGGGTCGGGGATGAGCAGTTCTTC
TRBJ2-1,once,TRBV5-1,TRBD2,CASWEGRGNEQFF,TGCGCCAGCTGGGAGGGCCGTGGCAATGAGCAGTTCTTC
TRBJ1-2,.,TRBV14,.,CASSQMAARGGYGYTF,TGTGCCAGCAGCCAAATGGCAGCGAGGGGGGGCTATGGCTACACCTTC
TRBJ1-1,once,TRBV11-2,.,CASTATVMNTEAFF,TGTGCCAGCACGGCGACGGTTATGAACACTGAAGCTTTCTTT
TRBJ2-5,.,TRBV7-9,.,CASSPQSSRVSEQYF,TGTGCCAGCAGCCCCCAGAGCTCCCGAGTCAGTGAGCAGTACTTC
TRBJ2-4,.,TRBV11-2,.,CASSLFAGGNIQYF,TGTGCCAGCAGCTTATTTGCAGGTGGGAACATTCAGTACTTC
TRBJ2-7,.,TRBV29-1,.,CSELSYNEQYF,TGCAGCGAGTTGTCGTACAATGAGCAGTACTTC
TRBJ2-2,.,TRBV4-3,TRBD2,CASSQAWGGSNTGELFF,TGCGCCAGCAGCCAAGCTTGGGGGGGGTCGAACACCGGGGAGCTGTTTTTT
TRBJ2-1,.,TRBV24-1,.,CATSALGNEQFF,TGTGCCACCAGTGCTCTGGGCAATGAGCAGTTCTTC
TRBJ2-7,.,TRBV2,TRBD1,CASRRDRGFLQSYEQYF,TGTGCCAGCAGACGGGACAGGGGCTTCCTACAATCCTACGAGCAGTACTTC
TRBJ2-1,few,TRBV7-6,.,CASSSGGGEQFF,TGTGCCAGCAGTTCAGGGGGGGGTGAGCAGTTCTTC
TRBJ2-7,few,TRBV12-3/TRBV12-4,.,CASNNAGEQYF,TGTGCCAGCAACAATGCGGGCGAGCAGTACTTC
TRBJ1-2,.,TRBV6-1,.,CASSDGIHGYTF,TGTGCCAGCAGCGACGGGATCCATGGCTACACCTTC
TRBJ1-5,.,TRBV6-2/TRBV6-3,TRBD1,CASSSRGQGNQPQHF,TGTGCCAGCAGTTCGCGCGGACAGGGGAATCAGCCCCAGCATTTT
TRBJ2-5,few,TRBV6-6,TRBD1,CASSDLGRGRREQYF,TGTGCCAGCAGTGACCTAGGCAGGGGGCGACGGGAGCAGTACTTC
TRBJ1-2,.,TRBV4-2,.,CASSQEQDPLYGYTF,TGTGCCAGCAGCCAAGAGCAGGACCCCCTCTATGGCTACACCTTC
TRBJ1-1,few,TRBV6-5,.,CASSYSAVRGMNTEAFF,TGTGCCAGCAGTTACTCGGCGGTACGGGGCATGAACACTGAAGCTTTCTTT
TRBJ1-2,many,TRBV6-2/TRBV6-3,.,CASWSRQLYGYTF,TGTGCCAGCTGGTCAAGGCAGCTCTATGGCTACACCTTC
TRBJ1-1,.,TRBV29-1,.,CSVTAMNTEAFF,TGCAGCGTTACCGCCATGAACACTGAAGCTTTCTTT
TRBJ2-1,.,TRBV12-3/TRBV12-4,TRBD1,CASRNRDRTCNEQFF,TGTGCCAGCAGGAATAGGGACAGAACCTGCAATGAGCAGTTCTTC
TRBJ1-4,.,TRBV2,.,CASSYTAPEKLFF,TGTGCCAGCAGCTACACTGCCCCAGAAAAACTGTTTTTT
TRBJ2-7,.,TRBV20-1,TRBD2,CSAPRTSGRFKYEQYF,TGCAGTGCACCGCGGACTAGCGGGAGATTCAAATACGAGCAGTACTTC
TRBJ2-7,.,TRBV6-2/TRBV6-3,.,CASSYDLHLQDQYF,TGTGCCAGCAGTTACGACCTCCACCTCCAGGACCAGTACTTC
TRBJ1-5,.,TRBV6-2/TRBV6-3,.,CASSYDNRPQHF,TGTGCCAGCAGTTACGACAATCGGCCCCAGCATTTT
TRBJ2-3,.,TRBV7-9,.,CASILIVDTQYF,TGTGCCAGCATCTTAATAGTGGATACGCAGTATTTT